This T cell receptor beta chain comes out of a study of shared clonotypes between healthy human individuals. Findings of the study overall: The researchers took only blood, and tissue repertoires probably look different. In contrast to clonotypes shared by all four donors, non-shared clonotypes had lower generation probabilities.

Note on this clone: Its matching antigen is unknown.

CD45RO-negative CD8 cells positively selected for CCR7 made up the naive population, which excluded terminally differentiated effector memory CD45RA+ cells. Looked up from germline, CDR1 is SGHNT and CDR2 is YENEEA. This CDR3 is 15 amino acids long. V gave up 5 bases and J gave up 8 bases; unmatched junction bases: 12. An assay was performed, and its level was deep. TCRdb's table, derived via immunoSEQ multiplex PCR, lists solely in-frame clones and lacks some. There are some 800,000 clones in the sample; around 93% occur only once, and more than 20% lies in the top ten. The chain has TRBV11-3 and TRBJ1-2; TRBD1 aligns across 9 bases. This TCR was recovered from a man aged 30-40 years in good health. Sequencing input: naive CD8+ T cells sorted from blood. The CDR3 DNA sequence: TGTGCCAGCAGCGGGCGGGACAGGGCTACGTGGGGCTACACCTTC. It encodes CASSGRDRATWGYTF.